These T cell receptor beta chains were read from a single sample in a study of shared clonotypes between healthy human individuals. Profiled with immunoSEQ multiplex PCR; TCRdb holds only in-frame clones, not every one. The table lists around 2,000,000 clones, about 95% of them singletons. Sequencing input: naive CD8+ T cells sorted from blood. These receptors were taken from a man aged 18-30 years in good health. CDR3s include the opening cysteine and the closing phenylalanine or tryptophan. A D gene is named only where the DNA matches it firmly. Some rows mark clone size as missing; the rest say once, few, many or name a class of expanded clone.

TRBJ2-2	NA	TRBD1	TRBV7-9	TGTGCCAGCAGCTTTAAACCCAGGGGGACCGGGGAGCTGTTTTTT	CASSFKPRGTGELFF
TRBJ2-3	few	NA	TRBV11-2	TGTGCCAGCACCTATTTGAGACTAGGGATAACAGATACGCAGTATTTT	CASTYLRLGITDTQYF
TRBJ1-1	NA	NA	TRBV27	TGTGCCAGCAGTTTCGCTGAGGGGCCCAAGGAAGCTTTCTTT	CASSFAEGPKEAFF
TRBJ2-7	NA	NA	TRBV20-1	TGCAGTGCCACTCCTGCCTACGAGCAGTACTTC	CSATPAYEQYF
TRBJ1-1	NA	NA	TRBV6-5	TGTGCCAGCAGTTTCTCGGGACGGGACGCATGGTTCTTT	CASSFSGRDAWFF
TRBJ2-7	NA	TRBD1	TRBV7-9	TGTGCCAGCGGACAGGGTGAGACTTGGGAGCAGTACTTC	CASGQGETWEQYF
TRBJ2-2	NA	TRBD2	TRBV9	TGTGCCAGCAGCCCAGGGACTAGCGGTACCGGGGAGCTGTTTTTT	CASSPGTSGTGELFF
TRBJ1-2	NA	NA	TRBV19	TGTGCCAGTAGTGCCGGTTTGTCGCTCAACTACACCTTC	CASSAGLSLNYTF
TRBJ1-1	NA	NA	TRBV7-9	TGTGCCAGCAGTCAGAACACTGAAGCTTTCTTT	CASSQNTEAFF
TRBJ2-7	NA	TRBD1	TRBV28	TGTGCCAGCAGTTTACCGGGACAGGGGGACGAGCAGTACTTC	CASSLPGQGDEQYF
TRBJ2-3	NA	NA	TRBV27	TGTGCCAGCAGTTCTAGACAGGCGACTAGCACAGATACGCAGTATTTT	CASSSRQATSTDTQYF
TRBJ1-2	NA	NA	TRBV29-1	TGCAGCGTTGAACATCAAGGGGGGGCGCGAGGCTACACCTTC	CSVEHQGGARGYTF
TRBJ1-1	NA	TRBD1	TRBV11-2	TGTGCCAGCAGCTCAGGACAGGGGGCAGTAACTGAAGCTTTCTTT	CASSSGQGAVTEAFF
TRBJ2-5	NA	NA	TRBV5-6	TGTGCCAGCAGCTTGGACTCATCTAGGCGAGAGACCCAGTACTTC	CASSLDSSRRETQYF
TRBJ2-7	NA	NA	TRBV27	TGTGCCAGCAGTTTTGGAGGGGTGAATAAGTACTTC	CASSFGGVNKYF
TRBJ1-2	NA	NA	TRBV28	TGTGCCAGCAGTTTAATCGGGGGCCCTAGCGGCTACACCTTC	CASSLIGGPSGYTF
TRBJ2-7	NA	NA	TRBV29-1	TGCAGCGTCATCGGCAGTTCCTACGAGCAGTACTTC	CSVIGSSYEQYF
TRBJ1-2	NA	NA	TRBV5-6	TGTGCCAGCAGCCTCGAGGGGAACCTCTATGGCTACACCTTC	CASSLEGNLYGYTF
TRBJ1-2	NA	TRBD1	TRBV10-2	TGCGCCACCCGACAGGGCTTCAATGATGGCTACACCTTC	CATRQGFNDGYTF
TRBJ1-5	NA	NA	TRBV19	TGTGCCAGTACCCCGGGACGTAATAGCAATCAGCCCCAGCATTTT	CASTPGRNSNQPQHF
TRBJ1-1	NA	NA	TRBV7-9	TGTGCCAGCAGCCCTGAGGGGGGGATTGACACTGAAGCTTTCTTT	CASSPEGGIDTEAFF
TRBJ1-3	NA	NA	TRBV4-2	TGTGCCAGCAGCCAAGATCTACGGGGACCTGGAAACACCATATATTTT	CASSQDLRGPGNTIYF
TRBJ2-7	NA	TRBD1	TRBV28	TGTGCCAGCAGTTCTGGGACAGTGGGGATTTACGAGCAGTACTTC	CASSSGTVGIYEQYF
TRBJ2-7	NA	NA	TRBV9	TGTGCCAGCAGCGGACGGGACAATTCCTACGAGCAGTACTTC	CASSGRDNSYEQYF
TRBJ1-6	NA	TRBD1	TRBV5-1	TGCGCCAGCAGCTTGGCCGGGACAGGGGAGTTCACCTATAATTCACCCCTCCACTTT	CASSLAGTGEFTYNSPLHF
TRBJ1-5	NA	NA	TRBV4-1	TGCGCCAGCAGCCAATCGTACGACCCGTTCTGGCCCCAGCATTTT	CASSQSYDPFWPQHF
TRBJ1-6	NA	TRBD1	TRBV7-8	TGTGCCAGCAGCACGGGACAGAACCTCAATTCACCCCTCCACTTT	CASSTGQNLNSPLHF
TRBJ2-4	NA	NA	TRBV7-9	TGTGCCAGCAGCTTATCGATTGTAGGTGGGATTCAGTACTTC	CASSLSIVGGIQYF
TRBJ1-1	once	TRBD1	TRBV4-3	TGCGCCAGCAGCCACGGGACAGAGACTGAAGCTTTCTTT	CASSHGTETEAFF
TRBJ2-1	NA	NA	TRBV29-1	TGCAGCGTTCTCGGCTACAATGAGCAGTTCTTC	CSVLGYNEQFF
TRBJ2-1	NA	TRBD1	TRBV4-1	TGCGCCAGCCGGGACAGGGGATACAATGAGCAGTTCTTC	CASRDRGYNEQFF
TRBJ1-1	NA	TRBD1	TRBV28	TGTGCCAGCAGTGACGGACAGGGGCCGAACACTGAAGCTTTCTTT	CASSDGQGPNTEAFF
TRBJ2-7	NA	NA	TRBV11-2	TGTGCCAGCAGCTCCCGGGGCTACGAGCAGTACTTC	CASSSRGYEQYF
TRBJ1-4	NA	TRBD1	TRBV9	TGTGCCAGCAGCGTATCCGGCACCGGGACAGGGAGTGAAAAACTGTTTTTT	CASSVSGTGTGSEKLFF
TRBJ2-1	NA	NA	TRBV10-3	TGTGCCATCAGTGAATCAGGGGACGACAATGAGCAGTTCTTC	CAISESGDDNEQFF
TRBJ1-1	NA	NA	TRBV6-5	TGTGCCAGCAGTTTCTCTGGGAGGACTGAAGCTTTCTTT	CASSFSGRTEAFF
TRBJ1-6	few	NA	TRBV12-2	TGTGCAAGTCGCGCTCCGGAGGACAGTATTGATTCACCCCTCCACTTT	CASRAPEDSIDSPLHF
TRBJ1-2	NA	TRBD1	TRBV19	TGTGCCAGTACGTGGACAGGGGGCGAGGAGGACTATGGCTACACCTTC	CASTWTGGEEDYGYTF
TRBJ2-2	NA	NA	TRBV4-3	TGCGCCAGCAGCCCATATAACGGGGAGCTGTTTTTT	CASSPYNGELFF
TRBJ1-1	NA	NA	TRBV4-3	TGCGCCAGCAGCCAAGATCAACTGGGGGAGATGAACACTGAAGCTTTCTTT	CASSQDQLGEMNTEAFF
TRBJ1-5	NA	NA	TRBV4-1	TGCGCCAGCAGCCAAGATGAAAACAGGGAAGACGGCAATCAGCCCCAGCATTTT	CASSQDENREDGNQPQHF
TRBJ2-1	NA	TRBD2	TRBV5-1	TGCGCCAGCACTAGCGGGAGTTCTGAGCAGTTCTTC	CASTSGSSEQFF
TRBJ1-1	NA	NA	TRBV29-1	TGCAGCGTTAAAGGGGGAACTGAAGCTTTCTTT	CSVKGGTEAFF
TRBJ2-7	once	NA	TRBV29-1	TGCAGCGTTGCGGGGCAGGGGTTCGAGCAGTACTTC	CSVAGQGFEQYF
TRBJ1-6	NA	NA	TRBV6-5	TGTGCCAGCCATCCGGGGACACTAGATAATTCACCCCTCCACTTT	CASHPGTLDNSPLHF
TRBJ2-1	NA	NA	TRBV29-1	TGCAGCGTTGAAAAGTCTGAGACTGGCTACAATGAGCAGTTCTTC	CSVEKSETGYNEQFF
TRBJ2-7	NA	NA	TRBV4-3	TGCGCCAGCAGCCAAGATCAAGGACAATACTACGAGCAGTACTTC	CASSQDQGQYYEQYF